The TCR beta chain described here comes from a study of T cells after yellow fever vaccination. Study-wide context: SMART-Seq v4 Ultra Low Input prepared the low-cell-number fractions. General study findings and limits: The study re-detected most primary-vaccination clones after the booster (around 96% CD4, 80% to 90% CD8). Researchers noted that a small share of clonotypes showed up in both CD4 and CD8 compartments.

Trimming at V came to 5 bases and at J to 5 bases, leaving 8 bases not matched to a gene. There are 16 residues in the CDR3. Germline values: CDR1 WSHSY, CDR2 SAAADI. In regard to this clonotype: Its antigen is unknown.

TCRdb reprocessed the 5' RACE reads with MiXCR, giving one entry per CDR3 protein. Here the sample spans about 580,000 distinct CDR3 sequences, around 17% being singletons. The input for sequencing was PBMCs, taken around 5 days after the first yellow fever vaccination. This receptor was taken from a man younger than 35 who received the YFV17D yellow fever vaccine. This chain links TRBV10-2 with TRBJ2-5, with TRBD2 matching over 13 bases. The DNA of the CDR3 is TGCGCCAGCAGTCTGACTAGCGGGGGGAAACAGGAGACCCAGTACTTC. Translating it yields CASSLTSGGKQETQYF.